The rows below give T cell receptor beta chains drawn from one sample of a study of cytomegalovirus exposure and HLA in healthy donors. This table comes from immunoSEQ multiplex PCR, and its TCRdb copy is limited to in-frame clones, with some not included. The repertoire includes approximately 140,000 clones, approximately 86% of them detected once, and roughly 0.5% sits in the top ten. The sample taken for sequencing was PBMCs. The receptors were sampled from a woman between 35 and 50 years old in good health and CMV-seronegative. Both conserved end residues are part of each CDR3. A D gene is named only where the DNA matches it firmly. Size is stated for part of the rows, as once, few or many counts, or as a class when the clone is expanded.

v_gene: TRBV11-3; abundance: .; d_gene: .; j_gene: TRBJ2-7; CDR3aa: CASSLEESGRGYEQYF; CDR3nt: TGTGCCAGCAGCTTAGAAGAAAGCGGCAGGGGATACGAGCAGTACTTC
v_gene: TRBV27; abundance: .; d_gene: .; j_gene: TRBJ2-5; CDR3aa: CASSLLEGEETQYF; CDR3nt: TGTGCCAGCAGTTTATTAGAGGGAGAAGAGACCCAGTACTTC
v_gene: TRBV4-1; abundance: .; d_gene: .; j_gene: TRBJ2-2; CDR3aa: CASSRTALTYTGELFF; CDR3nt: TGCGCCAGCAGCCGGACAGCCCTTACCTACACCGGGGAGCTGTTTTTT
v_gene: TRBV4-1; abundance: .; d_gene: .; j_gene: TRBJ1-2; CDR3aa: CASSQTGTPDGYTF; CDR3nt: TGCGCCAGCAGCCAAACCGGGACACCTGACGGCTACACCTTC
v_gene: TRBV19; abundance: once; d_gene: TRBD1; j_gene: TRBJ1-1; CDR3aa: CASSIQGAEAFF; CDR3nt: TGTGCCAGTAGTATACAGGGGGCTGAAGCTTTCTTT
v_gene: TRBV21-1; abundance: .; d_gene: .; j_gene: TRBJ2-1; CDR3aa: CASSKAGRASGNNEQFF; CDR3nt: TGTGCCAGCAGCAAAGCCGGGCGGGCTAGCGGCAACAATGAGCAGTTCTTC
v_gene: TRBV5-1; abundance: .; d_gene: TRBD2; j_gene: TRBJ2-5; CDR3aa: CASSGLAGEETQYF; CDR3nt: TGCGCCAGCAGCGGACTAGCGGGAGAGGAGACCCAGTACTTC
v_gene: TRBV5-6; abundance: .; d_gene: TRBD2; j_gene: TRBJ2-7; CDR3aa: CASSLEASGNPYEQYF; CDR3nt: TGTGCCAGCAGCTTGGAGGCTAGCGGGAATCCCTACGAGCAGTACTTC
v_gene: TRBV4-2; abundance: .; d_gene: .; j_gene: TRBJ2-5; CDR3aa: CASSQGRETQYF; CDR3nt: TGTGCCAGCAGCCAAGGTCGGGAGACCCAGTACTTC
v_gene: TRBV7-7; abundance: .; d_gene: TRBD2; j_gene: TRBJ2-7; CDR3aa: CASSPSSGSSYEQYF; CDR3nt: TGTGCCAGCAGCCCCTCTAGCGGGAGCTCCTACGAGCAGTACTTC
v_gene: TRBV6-4; abundance: .; d_gene: .; j_gene: TRBJ2-1; CDR3aa: CASSVAGTGNEQFF; CDR3nt: TGTGCCAGCAGTGTTGCGGGGACTGGGAATGAGCAGTTCTTC
v_gene: TRBV11-3; abundance: .; d_gene: .; j_gene: TRBJ2-5; CDR3aa: CASSPKAAGQKETQYF; CDR3nt: TGTGCCAGCAGCCCAAAGGCGGCGGGACAGAAAGAGACCCAGTACTTC
v_gene: TRBV10-3; abundance: .; d_gene: .; j_gene: TRBJ2-5; CDR3aa: CAISEGGRDPTETQYF; CDR3nt: TGTGCCATCAGTGAGGGGGGCAGGGATCCGACGGAGACCCAGTACTTC
v_gene: TRBV6-5; abundance: .; d_gene: .; j_gene: TRBJ1-6; CDR3aa: CASSLQGGNSPLHF; CDR3nt: TGTGCCAGCAGTCTACAGGGAGGGAATTCACCCCTCCACTTT
v_gene: TRBV30; abundance: once; d_gene: TRBD2; j_gene: TRBJ2-3; CDR3aa: CAWSGLAVSTDTQYF; CDR3nt: TGTGCCTGGAGTGGACTAGCGGTTAGCACAGATACGCAGTATTTT
v_gene: TRBV28; abundance: .; d_gene: TRBD1; j_gene: TRBJ1-2; CDR3aa: CASRTGGGGYTF; CDR3nt: TGTGCCAGCAGGACAGGGGGAGGCGGCTACACCTTC
v_gene: TRBV6-1; abundance: .; d_gene: .; j_gene: TRBJ1-1; CDR3aa: CASSQGALGAFF; CDR3nt: TGTGCCAGCAGTCAAGGGGCCCTGGGAGCTTTCTTT
v_gene: TRBV10-1; abundance: .; d_gene: .; j_gene: TRBJ2-6; CDR3aa: CATAGSGANVLTF; CDR3nt: TGCGCCACCGCAGGCTCTGGGGCCAACGTCCTGACTTTC